This is a list of T cell receptor beta chains from one sample in a study of blood T cell repertoires in COVID-19. The method was immunoSEQ multiplex PCR; TCRdb's version includes in-frame clones alone and lacks a portion of them. This table holds about 240,000 clones, approximately 83% found once. The sample taken for sequencing was peripheral blood. The origin of the receptors is a woman older than 75 with acute or convalescent COVID-19. Both conserved end residues are part of each CDR3. The D gene is left open where the match is weak. Expanded clones are given a class, and other clones once, few, many or no size at all.

clone_size d_call j_call v_call cdr3_nt cdr3_aa
- - TRBJ1-1 TRBV18 TGTGCCAGCTCACCTTTCCGGGCCCCAGGAGGCACTGAAGCTTTCTTT CASSPFRAPGGTEAFF
- - TRBJ1-6 TRBV6-1 TGTGCCAGCAGTGAAACAAAGGGGCCCAATTCACCCCTCCACTTT CASSETKGPNSPLHF
- TRBD2 TRBJ2-3 TRBV27 TGTGCCAGCAGTCAACTACGGACTAGCGGGGGGGACCTCACAGATACGCAGTATTTT CASSQLRTSGGDLTDTQYF
- - TRBJ1-3 TRBV10-3 TGTGCCATCAGTGAGCCCGAAACAGGGTCTGGAAACACCATATATTTT CAISEPETGSGNTIYF
few TRBD1 TRBJ1-6 TRBV19 TGTGCCAGTAGTATGGACAGGGAAGGTTCACCCCTCCACTTT CASSMDREGSPLHF
- TRBD2 TRBJ2-1 TRBV20-1 TGCAGTGCTAGTAAGATTAGCGGGGGCGGGTACAATGAGCAGTTCTTC CSASKISGGGYNEQFF
few - TRBJ2-3 TRBV2 TGTGCCAGCGGGTTACAGGGACAAAACACAGATACGCAGTATTTT CASGLQGQNTDTQYF
- TRBD1 TRBJ1-1 TRBV29-1 TGCAGCGCCGACAGGGTGAACACTGAAGCTTTCTTT CSADRVNTEAFF
- - TRBJ1-5 TRBV5-1 TGCGCCAGCAGCTTAACAGGGACCAATCAGCCCCAGCATTTT CASSLTGTNQPQHF
- TRBD1 TRBJ2-1 TRBV6-2/TRBV6-3 TGTGCCAGCAGTTACGTCCCGGGACAGGGGTACACCTACAATGAGCAGTTCTTC CASSYVPGQGYTYNEQFF
- - TRBJ2-7 TRBV21-1 TGTGCCAGCAGCACAGCCCCCGGGACAGGGAACGAGCAGTACTTC CASSTAPGTGNEQYF
- TRBD1 TRBJ1-5 TRBV20-1 TGCAGTGCTAGTTACGGACAGGGGATCAATCAGCCCCAGCATTTT CSASYGQGINQPQHF
- - TRBJ1-1 TRBV19 TGTGCCAGTAGTATCATCGGGGGCACTGAAGCTTTCTTT CASSIIGGTEAFF
- TRBD1 TRBJ2-7 TRBV28 TGTGCCAGCAGTCCCAGGACAGGGCACTCCTACGAGCAGTACTTC CASSPRTGHSYEQYF
- - TRBJ2-2 TRBV28 TGTGCCAGCAGTTTATGGCGGGGGCCCCCGATTAGCACCGGGGAGCTGTTTTTT CASSLWRGPPISTGELFF
few - TRBJ2-1 TRBV19 TGTGCCAGTAGTATAGTAGGCAGGGTAGGGAATGAGCAGTTCTTC CASSIVGRVGNEQFF
- - TRBJ2-7 TRBV30 TGTGCCTGGAGTGTACGACAGCTCCACGAGCAGTACTTC CAWSVRQLHEQYF
- - TRBJ2-7 TRBV12-3/TRBV12-4 TGTGCCAGCAGGGGAGTAGGCAAGCAGTACTTC CASRGVGKQYF
- - TRBJ2-7 TRBV7-3 TGTGCCAGCAGCTTAATAGGGAGGTATGACGAGCAGTACTTC CASSLIGRYDEQYF
- TRBD2 TRBJ2-7 TRBV5-5 TGTGCCAGCAGTCGATCTCCTAGCGGGGGCAAATACGAGCAGTACTTC CASSRSPSGGKYEQYF
- - TRBJ2-7 TRBV14 TGTGCCAGCAGCCAAGACCCTATGCGCGACGAGCAGTACTTC CASSQDPMRDEQYF
- TRBD2 TRBJ2-5 TRBV28 TGTGCCACCCGCTCGGGGGGCCAAGAGACCCAGTACTTC CATRSGGQETQYF
- - TRBJ1-2 TRBV6-5 TGTGCCAGCAGTTCCCCAGGGTTTTCTAACTATGGCTACACCTTC CASSSPGFSNYGYTF
- - TRBJ1-6 TRBV12-3/TRBV12-4 TGTGCCAGCAGTCTCAGGGGATCACCCCTCCACTTT CASSLRGSPLHF
- TRBD2 TRBJ2-1 TRBV2 TGTGCCAGCAGTGCCCGAAAACGAGCGGGGGGGCAGGATGAGCAGTTCTTC CASSARKRAGGQDEQFF
few - TRBJ1-1 TRBV5-1 TGCGCCAGCAGCTTGGGACAGGACGTGAACACTGAAGCTTTCTTT CASSLGQDVNTEAFF
- - TRBJ1-5 TRBV7-9 TGTGCCAGCAGCTTAGGAGGCAGCGATAATCAGCCCCAGCATTTT CASSLGGSDNQPQHF
once TRBD1 TRBJ1-2 TRBV5-4 TGTGCCAGCAGCTACCCGAGGGGGCAGGACTATGGCTACACCTTC CASSYPRGQDYGYTF
- - TRBJ1-6 TRBV2 TGTGCCCCCCGGGACTCAATTAATTCACCCCTCCACTTT CAPRDSINSPLHF
- - TRBJ2-7 TRBV9 TGTGCCAGCAGCAGCGGTAGCGGTGGCGAGCAGTACTTC CASSSGSGGEQYF
- - TRBJ2-2 TRBV9 TGTGCCAGCAGCGTAGAACAGGGCGTCGGCACCGGGGAGCTGTTTTTT CASSVEQGVGTGELFF
- - TRBJ2-3 TRBV3-1/TRBV3-2 TGTGCCAGCAGCCAAGGGATACAGGGCTCAGATACGCAGTATTTT CASSQGIQGSDTQYF
- - TRBJ1-1 TRBV10-3 TGTGCCATCACCTCGGACAGCCACATGAACACTGAAGCTTTCTTT CAITSDSHMNTEAFF
once TRBD1 TRBJ1-2 TRBV5-5 TGTGCCAGCAGCCAGGACAGGCCGCCTAACTATGGCTACACCTTC CASSQDRPPNYGYTF
- - TRBJ1-6 TRBV13 TGTGCCAGCAGCTCCTCAGTAGGGGGTAATTCACCCCTCCACTTT CASSSSVGGNSPLHF